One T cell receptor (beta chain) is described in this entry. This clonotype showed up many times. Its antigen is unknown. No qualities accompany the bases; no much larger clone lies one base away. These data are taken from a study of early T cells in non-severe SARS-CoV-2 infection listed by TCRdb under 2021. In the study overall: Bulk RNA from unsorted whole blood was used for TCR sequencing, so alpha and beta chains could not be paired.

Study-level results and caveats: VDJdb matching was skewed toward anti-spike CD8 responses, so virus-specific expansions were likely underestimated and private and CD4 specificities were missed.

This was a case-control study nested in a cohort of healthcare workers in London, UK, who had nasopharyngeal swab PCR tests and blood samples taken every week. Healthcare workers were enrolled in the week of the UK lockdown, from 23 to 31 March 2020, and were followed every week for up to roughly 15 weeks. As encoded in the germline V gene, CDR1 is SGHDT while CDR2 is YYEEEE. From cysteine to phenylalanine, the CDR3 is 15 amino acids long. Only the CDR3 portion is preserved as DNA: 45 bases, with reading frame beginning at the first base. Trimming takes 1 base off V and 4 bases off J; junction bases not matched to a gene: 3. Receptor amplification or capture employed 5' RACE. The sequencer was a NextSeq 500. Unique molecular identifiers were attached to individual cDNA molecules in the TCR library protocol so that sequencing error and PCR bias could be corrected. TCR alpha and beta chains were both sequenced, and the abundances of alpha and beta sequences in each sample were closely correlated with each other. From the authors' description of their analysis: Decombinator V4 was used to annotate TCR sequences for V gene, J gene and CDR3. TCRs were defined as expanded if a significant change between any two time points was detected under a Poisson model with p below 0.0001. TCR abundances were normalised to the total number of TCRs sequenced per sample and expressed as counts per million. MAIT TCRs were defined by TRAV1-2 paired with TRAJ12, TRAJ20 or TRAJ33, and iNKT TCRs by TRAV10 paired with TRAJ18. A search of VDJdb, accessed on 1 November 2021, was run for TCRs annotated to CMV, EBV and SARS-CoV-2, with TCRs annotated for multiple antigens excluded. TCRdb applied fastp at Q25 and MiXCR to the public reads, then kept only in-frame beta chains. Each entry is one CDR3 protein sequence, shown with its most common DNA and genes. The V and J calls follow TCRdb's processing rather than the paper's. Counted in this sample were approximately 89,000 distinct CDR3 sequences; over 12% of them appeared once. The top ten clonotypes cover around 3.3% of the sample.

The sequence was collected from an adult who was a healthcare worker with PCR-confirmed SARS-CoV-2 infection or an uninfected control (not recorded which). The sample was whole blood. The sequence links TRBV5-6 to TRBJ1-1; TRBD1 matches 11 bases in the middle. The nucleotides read TGTGCCAGCAGCTTGCAAGGGACAGGGGGCACTGAAGCTTTCTTT. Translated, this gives CASSLQGTGGTEAFF.